Listed below are T cell receptor beta chains from one sample, sequenced in a study of T cells after posttransplantation cyclophosphamide. Some clones are missing from TCRdb's copy, which holds only in-frame ones; the method was immunoSEQ multiplex PCR. This sample has about 47,000 clones, with around 94% found just once. The specimen sequenced was PBMCs. These TCRs come from a woman aged 45-59 years in good health and a related stem cell transplant donor. CDR3s include the opening cysteine and the closing phenylalanine or tryptophan.

v_gene	j_gene	CDR3aa
TRBV4-2	TRBJ2-2	CASSQEAGEETGELFF
TRBV10-3	TRBJ1-1	CAIKRQGRNTEAFF
TRBV4-2	TRBJ2-4	CASSQDRGLEEAKNIQYF
TRBV5-3	TRBJ1-2	CAVYRDSPYGYTF
TRBV30	TRBJ2-7	CAWRLLSAWEQYF
TRBV21-1	TRBJ2-3	CASSKKSRKNTDTQYF
TRBV9	TRBJ2-7	CASSPGGVYEQYF
TRBV6-1	TRBJ2-1	CATRTSGLMEQFF
TRBV5-6	TRBJ2-5	CASSFSSGGETQYF
TRBV19	TRBJ2-3	CASSIEGLAGATDTQYF
TRBV18	TRBJ2-3	CASSLGASTDTQYF
TRBV5-1	TRBJ2-3	CASSVSSTDTQYF
TRBV7-2	TRBJ2-5	CASSPGLAGQETQYF
TRBV11-1	TRBJ2-3	CASSVRGGAGTDTQYF
TRBV19	TRBJ2-3	CASRIVSGRGDTQYF
TRBV10-3	TRBJ2-3	CAIGRVSDTQYF
TRBV4-1	TRBJ2-4	CASSQGEGYGIQYF
TRBV11-2	TRBJ2-7	CASSLDLAASGAAGNEQYF
TRBV19	TRBJ1-2	CASSPGGNYGYTF
TRBV19	TRBJ1-1	CASSIQVNTEAFF
TRBV19	TRBJ2-3	CASKRDRGLASTDTQYF
TRBV28	TRBJ1-2	CASSLSVTGNYGYTF
TRBV27	TRBJ1-2	CASSGQDVRGYTF
TRBV7-9	TRBJ2-7	CASSLALKAREQYF
TRBV11-2	TRBJ1-1	CASSRITGLTEAFF
TRBV4-1	TRBJ1-3	CASSPQDWDYRVLTGNTIYF
TRBV6-5	TRBJ2-7	CASTGQASYEQYF
TRBV4-1	TRBJ2-6	CASSQDSRGSFNVLTF
TRBV6-4	TRBJ2-1	CASSASDRNEQFF
TRBV7-9	TRBJ1-3	CASSSQQGGNTIYF
TRBV6-1	TRBJ1-6	CASSSSYNSPLHF
TRBV6-6	TRBJ2-1	CASRPGTSNLDEQFF
TRBV27	TRBJ2-7	CASSLTGGLYEQYF
TRBV7-3	TRBJ1-4	CASSLGQGLSEKLFF
TRBV10-3	TRBJ2-1	CAIRKTSGGYYNEQFF
TRBV7-2	TRBJ1-5	CASSRSVQDRNQPQHF